The 9 T cell receptor beta chains in this list originate from one sample, sequenced in a study of T cell responses to AZD1222 COVID-19 vaccine. Assay: immunoSEQ multiplex PCR; the TCRdb copy retains only in-frame clones and omits some. The sample includes over 110,000 clones, roughly 90% of them seen just once. The sample was peripheral blood, taken on day 0 of AZD1222 vaccination. All receptors derive from an adult in good health.

This chain joins TRBV19 and TRBJ1-2; D is unresolved. Germline V gene data show CDR1 as LNHDA and CDR2 as SQIVND (reference sequence). V was shortened by 7 bases and J by 6 bases, with 15 bases between the two germline ends. This CDR3 has 13 residues. In DNA form, the CDR3 reads TGTGCCAGTACAGCTGGGTGGGCCGATGGCTACACCTTC. It encodes CASTAGWADGYTF.

This chain connects TRBV24-1 to TRBJ2-1; D unresolved. Per germline, CDR1 KGHDR and CDR2 SFDVKD. The length of the CDR3 is 12 residues. Trimming removed 4 bases at V and 8 bases at J, with 8 bases between. The CDR3 coding sequence is TGTGCCACCAGTGACTTTAGATATGAGCAGTTCTTC. Translation gives CATSDFRYEQFF.

The chain combines TRBV27 with TRBJ2-3; unclear D gene. Per germline, CDR1 MNHEY and CDR2 SMNVEV (reference sequence). The V gene lost 6 bases and the J gene lost 0 bases, with 10 bases spanning the gap. The CDR3 extends over 14 amino acids. In DNA, the CDR3 is TGTGCCAGCAGACGTACACTTAGCACAGATACGCAGTATTTT. As protein: CASRRTLSTDTQYF.

V usage is TRBV30 and J usage is TRBJ1-1, with D uncertain. Germline-derived CDR1 and CDR2 are GTSNPN and SVGIG (reference sequence). This CDR3 region has 12 residues. Trimming left V 3 bases short and J 1 base short, with 6 bases between. CDR3 in DNA: TGTGCCTGGAGGATGGGGAACACTGAAGCTTTCTTT. It encodes CAWRMGNTEAFF.

This clone counts as medium-sized. The gene calls are TRBV28 and TRBJ1-2, with D unclear. Trimming stripped 1 base from V and 4 bases from J, with 16 bases between. Germline-derived CDR1 and CDR2 are MDHEN and SYDVKM. The CDR3 is 16 amino acids. CDR3 sequence (DNA): TGTGCCAGCAGTTTATCACCGAGACGTCTCTCCTATGGCTACACCTTC. This translates into CASSLSPRRLSYGYTF.

The CDR3, as DNA: TGTGCCAGCAGCACAGGGTTAGGTGGCTACACCTTC. It is translated as CASSTGLGGYTF. V usage is TRBV5-4 and J usage is TRBJ1-2, with D possibly TRBD1 on 6 matching bases. The CDR3 totals 12 residues. CDR1 and CDR2 from the germline V gene are SGHNT and YYREEE (reference sequence). Trimming stripped 4 bases from V and 7 bases from J, with 11 bases between.

The CDR3 loop reads CASSLDSEWNTGELFF. CDR3 DNA sequence: TGTGCCAGCAGCTTAGACTCAGAGTGGAACACCGGGGAGCTGTTTTTT. The rearrangement joins TRBV7-6 to TRBJ2-2; D gene uncertain. V lost 1 base and J lost 1, with 10 bases in between. Germline CDR1 is SGHVS and CDR2 is FNYEAQ. The CDR3 covers 16 residues. Full variable domain (rest looked up from reference TRBV7-6 and TRBJ2-2): GAGVSQSPRYKVTKRGQDVALRCDPISGHVSLYWYRQALGQGPEFLTYFNYEAQQDKSGLPNDRFSAERPEGSISTLTIQRTEQRDSAMYRCASSLDSEWNTGELFFGEGSRLTVL.

The chain couples TRBV27 to TRBJ1-2; 12 nucleotides agree with TRBD1. Germline V CDR1 and CDR2: MNHEY, SMNVEV (reference sequence). The V gene end was trimmed by 3 bases and the J gene end by 7 bases; junction bases not matched to a gene: 6. The CDR3 length is 15 residues. The CDR3 DNA reads as TGTGCCAGCAGTTTTTCGGGACAGGGGGCTATTGGCTACACCTTC. It specifies CASSFSGQGAIGYTF.

The V gene is TRBV19, the J gene TRBJ2-7; 8 nucleotides match TRBD2. Unmatched junction bases numbered 13, after V lost 6 bases and J lost 6 bases. Germline V gene lookup returns CDR1 LNHDA and CDR2 SQIVND (reference sequence). The CDR3 sequence is 15 residues long. The CDR3 reads CASSLVSGSRREQYF. The CDR3 nucleotides are TGTGCCAGTAGCTTAGTCAGCGGGAGCCGACGCGAGCAGTACTTC.